This T cell receptor (beta chain) was profiled in a study of cytomegalovirus exposure and HLA in healthy donors. Whole-study findings and limits: The dataset shows that most TCR sequences were rare, while some public TCRs occurred in many donors. Highly shared variants forming one cluster were likely a sequencing artifact. Later work found that TCR association rates differed between HLA loci; DRB1 had the most and HLA-C the fewest.

For this clone: Its antigen is not known.

PCR involved 60 Vbeta and 13 Jbeta primers. Profiling relied on immunoSEQ multiplex PCR, and the TCRdb table lists in-frame clones only, not all of them. Of about 120,000 clones listed, around 75% are singletons. The receptor was derived from a man aged 25-45 years in good health and CMV-seronegative. Sequencing used PBMCs.

CDR3 protein: CASSAGTGGEQYF. The CDR3 DNA reads TGTGCCAGCAGTGCCGGGACAGGAGGCGAGCAGTACTTC. The V gene is TRBV27, the J gene TRBJ2-7; 8 nucleotides line up with TRBD1. The V gene end was trimmed by 5 bases and the J gene end by 6 bases; junction bases not matched to a gene: 6. The germline V gene has CDR1 MNHEY and CDR2 SMNVEV (reference sequence). The CDR3 length is 13 residues.